This record looks at one T cell receptor beta chain sequence and its context. The data were taken from a study of post-analysis software for immune sequencing data. The library was made from cDNA and included unique molecular identifiers. TCRdb reanalysed the PCR reads using MiXCR and keeps one entry per CDR3 protein. The top ten clones hold more than 1.5% of a sample with hundreds of thousands of distinct CDR3 sequences, roughly 40% of them seen once. The TCR was taken from a girl under 18 with multiple sclerosis. The sequenced sample was blood.

CDR3 residues: CASSYQSHGTDTQYF. The DNA for the CDR3 is TGTGCCAGCAGTTACCAGAGCCACGGGACAGATACGCAGTATTTT. This chain joins TRBV6-5 and TRBJ2-3; D is uncertain. Germline V gene sequence: CDR1 MNHEY, CDR2 SVGAGI. This CDR3 contains 15 residues. The germline V and J ends were trimmed by 2 bases and 3 bases, with 12 bases remaining between them.